The 16 T cell receptor beta chains listed next were all sequenced from one sample in a study of cytomegalovirus exposure and HLA in healthy donors (dated by TCRdb to the late 2010s). The library was built by means of the immunoSEQ multiplex PCR assay. The multiplex PCR relied on a mix of 60 forward primers for TCR Vbeta segments and 13 reverse primers for TCR Jbeta segments. What TCRdb holds here is the immuneACCESS table cut down to in-frame rearrangements. Part of the clones is not present; checked against another copy, under half of the missing clones reflect an unresolved V gene, and the others are unexplained. The sample has more than 85,000 clones on record, 77% of them singletons. Over 6% of the sample belongs to the ten largest clones. The sequenced sample consisted of PBMCs. Source of these receptors: a female donor in good health and CMV-seronegative.

Regarding this clone: The sample contains more than one DNA sequence encoding this CDR3. The gene calls are TRBV6-1 and TRBJ2-7, with D maybe TRBD2 (6 bases). Trimming stripped 1 base from V and 2 bases from J, with 12 bases between. Looked up from germline, CDR1 is MNHNS and CDR2 is SASEGT. CDR3 size: 15 residues. In nucleotides, the CDR3 is TGTGCCAGCAGTGAAGAGGAGGGGTCGGCCTACGAGCAGTACTTC. This encodes CASSEEEGSAYEQYF.

J is TRBJ1-3 and V is TRBV14; no firm D call. Deletions cut 1 base from V and 0 bases from J, with 25 bases between. The CDR3 is 21 residues long. Germline V CDR1 and CDR2: SGHDN, FVKESK. The CDR3 sequence is CASSQGGDRTIRYYSGNTIYF. The CDR3 nucleotides read TGTGCCAGCAGCCAAGGCGGAGATCGCACGATACGCTATTACTCTGGAAACACCATATATTTT.

The rearrangement joins TRBV7-2 to TRBJ2-1; 14 nucleotides line up with TRBD2. The CDR3 contains 15 residues. The ends lost 4 bases at V and 9 bases at J; junction bases unmatched: 5. Per germline, CDR1 SGHTA and CDR2 FQGNSA. The DNA for the CDR3 is TGTGCCAGCAGCTCGCGGGGGACTAGCGGGGGTGAGCAGTTCTTC. Its translation is CASSSRGTSGGEQFF.

V and J are TRBV9 and TRBJ2-5; 9 bases match TRBD1. The junction had 7 bases not matched to a gene; V was cut back by 3 bases and J by 1 base. Germline CDR1 SGDLS, CDR2 YYNGEE. The CDR3 is made up of 16 amino acids. CDR3 in amino acids: CASSAGQGGPQETQYF. In DNA form, the CDR3 reads TGTGCCAGCAGCGCGGGACAGGGAGGGCCCCAAGAGACCCAGTACTTC.

V is TRBV18 and J is TRBJ2-7; D possibly corresponds to TRBD2 (7 bases). Germline loops: CDR1 KGHSH, CDR2 LQKENI. V was clipped by 3 bases and J by 3 bases, with 12 bases between them. The CDR3 has 14 amino acids. The CDR3 region has the DNA TGTGCCAGCTCACCTACAGGGAGGGGCTACGAGCAGTACTTC. This encodes CASSPTGRGYEQYF.

This rearrangement joins TRBV14 to TRBJ1-1, with TRBD1 identical over 8 bases. Germline values: CDR1 SGHDN, CDR2 FVKESK. With V trimmed by 3 bases and J by 5 bases, 2 bases remained unmatched. This CDR3 comprises 13 residues. The DNA of the CDR3 is TGTGCCAGCAGCCAGGACAGGGTAACTGAAGCTTTCTTT. This sequence encodes CASSQDRVTEAFF.

The chain joins TRBV5-1 to TRBJ2-5; TRBD1 matches at 8 bases. CDR3 length: 15 residues. After removal of 4 bases from V and 1 base from J, the junction contained 6 bases not matched to a gene. CDR1 SGHRS and CDR2 YFSETQ come from the germline V gene. The CDR3 nucleotides are TGCGCCAGCAGCCCAGGACAGGGTGGCCAAGAGACCCAGTACTTC. Amino acids: CASSPGQGGQETQYF.

The chain carries TRBV7-9 and TRBJ2-4, with D uncertain. CDR1 and CDR2 from the germline V gene are SEHNR and FQNEAQ (reference sequence). The CDR3 is 14 residues long. The germline V and J ends were trimmed by 5 bases and 3 bases, with 11 bases remaining between them. The CDR3 nucleotides are TGTGCCAGCAGCCCCGTCACACGCAAAAACATTCAGTACTTC. This codes for CASSPVTRKNIQYF.

The rearrangement links TRBV5-4 to TRBJ2-5, with D uncertain. The CDR3 is made up of 14 amino acids. The V end lost 0 bases, the J end lost 2 bases, and 8 bases lay between the germline ends. CDR1 and CDR2 from the germline V gene are SGHNT and YYREEE (reference sequence). As DNA, the CDR3 is TGTGCCAGCAGCTTGGACATTTTTCAAGAGACCCAGTACTTC. Translation gives CASSLDIFQETQYF.

The chain has TRBV5-5 and TRBJ1-5, with D hard to call. The V gene's germline CDR1 is SGHKS and CDR2 YYEKEE (reference sequence). CDR3 size: 14 residues. With 1 base removed from V and 0 bases from J, the gap between germline ends came to 5 bases. CDR3 region: CASSLRSSNQPQHF. The CDR3 nucleotides read TGTGCCAGCAGCTTGCGGTCTAGCAATCAGCCCCAGCATTTT. Complete variable domain (other parts from reference TRBV5-5 and TRBJ1-5): DAGVTQSPTHLIKTRGQQVTLRCSPISGHKSVSWYQQVLGQGPQFIFQYYEKEERGRGNFPDRFSARQFPNYSSELNVNALLLGDSALYLCASSLRSSNQPQHFGDGTRLSIL.

The chain joins TRBV5-1 to TRBJ2-3; D is ambiguous. Trimming left V 1 base short and J 4 bases short, with 4 bases between. This CDR3 spans 12 amino acids. Germline CDR1 SGHRS, CDR2 YFSETQ. The CDR3 spells CASSLRSDTQYF. Written as DNA, the CDR3 is TGCGCCAGCAGCTTGCGGTCAGATACGCAGTATTTT.

The chain carries TRBV29-1 and TRBJ2-1; possibly TRBD2 for D (5 bases). The CDR3 consists of 12 residues. The V end lost 4 bases, the J end lost 8 bases, and 12 bases lay between the germline ends. Germline loops: CDR1 SQVTM, CDR2 ANQGSEA. The CDR3 here is CSVAGQRDEQFF. The CDR3 nucleotides are TGCAGCGTTGCTGGCCAGAGGGATGAGCAGTTCTTC.

This clone has a handful of counts. The genes are TRBV5-3 and TRBJ1-3; TRBD1 matches at 9 bases. TRBV5-3 carries the ORF label, with uncertain function. The J segment lost 2 bases and the V segment lost 4 bases, leaving 4 bases of the junction unmatched. The CDR3 is 15 residues long. CDR3 in amino acids: CARSLRTGAGNTIYF. The CDR3 nucleotides read TGTGCCAGAAGCCTTCGGACAGGGGCTGGAAACACCATATATTTT.

The genes are TRBV2 and TRBJ2-5; 8 nucleotides agree with TRBD1. V gave up 8 bases and J gave up 5 bases; unmatched junction bases: 13. Germline V gene lookup returns CDR1 SNHLY and CDR2 FYNNEI. The CDR3 is 15 residues long. The CDR3 spells CASRKTGAMGETQYF. For the CDR3, the DNA is TGTGCCAGCCGCAAGACAGGGGCAATGGGGGAGACCCAGTACTTC.

The rearrangement joins TRBV12-5 to TRBJ2-3, with 9 positions matching TRBD1. V trimming: 1 base; J trimming: 1 base; junction bases outside the gene matches: 0. The CDR3 loop spans 15 amino acids. Germline-derived CDR1 and CDR2 are LGHNT and FRNRAP. The CDR3 DNA follows: TGTGCTAGTGGTTTGGGGACAGGGGGCACAGATACGCAGTATTTT. This encodes CASGLGTGGTDTQYF.

The chain employs TRBV19 and TRBJ2-7, with D unclear. V was cut by 3 bases and J by 4 bases, with 13 bases left in between. Germline V gene sequence: CDR1 LNHDA, CDR2 SQIVND (reference sequence). The CDR3 covers 14 residues. The DNA of the CDR3 is TGTGCCAGTAGTATGAACAGACGTCCATACGAGCAGTACTTC. This sequence encodes CASSMNRRPYEQYF.